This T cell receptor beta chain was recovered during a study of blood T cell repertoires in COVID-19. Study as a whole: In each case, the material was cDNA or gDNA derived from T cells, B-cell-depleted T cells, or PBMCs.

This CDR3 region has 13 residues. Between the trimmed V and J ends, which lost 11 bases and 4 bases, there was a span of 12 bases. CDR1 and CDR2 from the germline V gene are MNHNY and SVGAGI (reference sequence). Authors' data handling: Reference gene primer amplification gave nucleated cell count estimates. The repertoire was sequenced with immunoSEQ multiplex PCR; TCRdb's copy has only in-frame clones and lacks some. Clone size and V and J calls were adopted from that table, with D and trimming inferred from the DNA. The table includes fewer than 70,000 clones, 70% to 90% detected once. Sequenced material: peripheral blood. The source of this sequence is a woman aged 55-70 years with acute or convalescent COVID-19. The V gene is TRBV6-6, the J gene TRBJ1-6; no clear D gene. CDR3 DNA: TGTGCCGGAGCCGGGGATTATAATTCACCCCTCCACTTT. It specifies CAGAGDYNSPLHF.